A single sample is the source of the 15 T cell receptor beta chains below, sequenced in a study of T cells in Graves' hyperthyroidism and ophthalmopathy. RNA transcripts yielded amplified TCR beta CDR3 regions. HTBI primers drove first-round RT-PCR of the TCR CDR3. MiXCR, run by TCRdb on the multiplex PCR reads, gives a single entry per CDR3 protein. The table lists fewer than 350,000 distinct CDR3 sequences, around a sixth of them singletons. Input material: blood. Receptors were obtained from a woman aged 45-59 years with Graves' hyperthyroidism.

The rearrangement uses TRBV7-6 and TRBJ2-2; no clear D gene. Trimming cost V 7 bases and J 1 base, with 22 bases left between them. The germline gives CDR1 SGHVS, CDR2 FNYEAQ. CDR3 length equals 18 residues. Written as DNA, the CDR3 is TGTGCCAGCACCTCAGGCTTTTACGGGTATGAGAACACCGGGGAGCTGTTTTTT. It codes for CASTSGFYGYENTGELFF.

The V gene is TRBV2, the J gene TRBJ1-2; D remains ambiguous. V dropped 6 bases and J dropped 2 bases, with 13 bases sitting between them. This CDR3 is 14 amino acids long. Looked up from germline, CDR1 is SNHLY and CDR2 is FYNNEI. CDR3 region: CASSDPRRNYGYTF. DNA of the CDR3: TGTGCCAGCAGCGATCCCCGCAGGAACTATGGCTACACCTTC.

The chain has TRBV3-1 and TRBJ2-4; D remains ambiguous. CDR1 LGHDT and CDR2 YNNKEL come from the germline V gene (reference sequence). Trimming cost V 1 base and J 5 bases, with 12 bases left between them. This CDR3 has 15 residues. The CDR3 protein is CASSQGPAQQNIQYF. Here the CDR3 DNA reads TGTGCCAGCAGCCAAGGTCCGGCACAACAAAACATTCAGTACTTC.

The chain is built from TRBV7-9 and TRBJ2-3; D is unresolved. This CDR3 has 12 residues. CDR1 and CDR2 from the germline V gene are SEHNR and FQNEAQ (reference sequence). Trimming left V 8 bases short and J 2 bases short, with 8 bases between. In DNA, the CDR3 is TGTGCCAGCGGGTGGGACACAGATACGCAGTATTTT. The encoded protein is CASGWDTDTQYF. Full variable domain (missing parts from reference TRBV7-9 and TRBJ2-3): DTGVSQNPRHKITKRGQNVTFRCDPISEHNRLYWYRQTLGQGPEFLTYFQNEAQLEKSRLLSDRFSAERPKGSFSTLEIQRTEQGDSAMYLCASGWDTDTQYFGPGTRLTVL.

This clonotype was observed many times. The chain has TRBV5-1 and TRBJ1-1, with D unclear. The CDR3 has 13 amino acids. V was pared by 4 bases and J by 6 bases, with 13 bases between. Germline V gene sequence: CDR1 SGHRS, CDR2 YFSETQ. The chain's CDR3 is CASSHTGRPEAFF. CDR3 DNA sequence: TGCGCCAGCAGCCATACCGGGAGACCTGAAGCTTTCTTT.

This sequence joins TRBV4-2 and TRBJ1-5, with unresolved D. Germline V gene sequence: CDR1 LGHNA, CDR2 YNFKEQ. Trimming cost V 0 bases and J 2 bases, with 11 bases left between them. This CDR3 contains 16 residues. CDR3 loop: CASSQDLEAGNQPQHF. As DNA, the CDR3 is TGTGCCAGCAGCCAAGATCTTGAGGCAGGCAATCAGCCCCAGCATTTT.

There are many counts of this clonotype. This chain links TRBV5-1 with TRBJ2-1; 9 bases fit TRBD2. The CDR3 covers 17 residues. Germline V gene lookup returns CDR1 SGHRS and CDR2 YFSETQ. The V gene end was trimmed by 4 bases and the J gene end by 0 bases; junction bases not matched to a gene: 8. CDR3 in DNA: TGCGCCAGCAGCCCTGCTTATAGCGGGAGCTCCTACAATGAGCAGTTCTTC. Translation: CASSPAYSGSSYNEQFF.

This clonotype has ten or more counts. This sequence joins TRBV27 and TRBJ2-3; 10 nucleotides line up with TRBD2. V dropped 6 bases and J dropped 5; count of bases not matched to a gene: 8. Germline V gene data show CDR1 as MNHEY and CDR2 as SMNVEV (reference sequence). This CDR3 comprises 15 residues. DNA of the CDR3: TGTGCCAGCAGCCCAGCGGGAGGGCCGGAAGATACGCAGTATTTT. This encodes CASSPAGGPEDTQYF.

The sample holds many counts of this clonotype. The rearrangement joins TRBV3-1 to TRBJ1-4; D not certain. The germline gives CDR1 LGHDT, CDR2 YNNKEL (reference sequence). With 8 bases removed from V and 3 bases from J, the gap between germline ends came to 7 bases. The CDR3 is 12 amino acids. As DNA, the CDR3 is TGTGCCAGCGGGCAGCCTAATGAAAAACTGTTTTTT. This sequence encodes CASGQPNEKLFF.

This rearrangement joins TRBV2 to TRBJ2-1, with TRBD2 identical over 15 bases. The CDR3 consists of 16 residues. Germline V lookup: CDR1 SNHLY, CDR2 FYNNEI. V shed 6 bases, J shed 7 bases, and the junction held 7 bases outside the gene matches. The CDR3 DNA reads TGTGCCAGCAGGGGACTAGCGGGGGGTACTAGGAATGAGCAGTTCTTC. Translating it yields CASRGLAGGTRNEQFF.

This clonotype was counted only a few times. This chain links TRBV27 with TRBJ1-4; 8 positions agree with TRBD1. The CDR3 totals 14 residues. In germline, CDR1 is MNHEY, CDR2 SMNVEV (reference sequence). The V segment lost 10 bases and the J segment 5 bases; nucleotides outside the gene matches: 9. This CDR3 is CANKRTGQNEKLFF. CDR3 nucleotide sequence: TGTGCCAACAAGCGGACAGGGCAAAATGAAAAACTGTTTTTT.

This clonotype showed up many times. V usage is TRBV11-2 and J usage is TRBJ1-1, with 9 nucleotides matching TRBD1. The CDR3 is made up of 13 amino acids. Germline CDR1 reads SGHAT; CDR2 reads FQNNGV. Germline trimming cut 3 bases from V and 4 bases from J; bases unmatched to any gene: 0. The CDR3, as DNA: TGTGCCAGCAGCTTGGACAGGGGCACTGAAGCTTTCTTT. As protein: CASSLDRGTEAFF.

The DNA for the CDR3 is TGTGCCAGCAGCGTGTTGGTTGAGGGAGAAGCTTTCTTT. This translates into CASSVLVEGEAFF. The gene calls are TRBV9 and TRBJ1-1; D remains unclear. Trimming stripped 2 bases from V and 8 bases from J, with 13 bases between. The CDR3 runs to 13 residues. The germline V gene encodes CDR1 SGDLS and CDR2 YYNGEE.

This clonotype was seen more than once but under ten times. V usage is TRBV24-1 and J usage is TRBJ2-2; 7 bases are shared with TRBD1. The trim removed 3 bases at V and 1 base at J, leaving 1 base unmatched. The CDR3 contains 15 residues. Germline V gives CDR1 KGHDR, CDR2 SFDVKD. CDR3 DNA sequence: TGTGCCACCAGTGATAACAGGGGGAACACCGGGGAGCTGTTTTTT. Its protein product is CATSDNRGNTGELFF.

The chain links TRBV2 to TRBJ2-1, with no clear D. The ends were cut back, 6 bases at V and 2 bases at J, with 26 bases in the middle. The CDR3 loop spans 19 amino acids. Germline V gene sequence: CDR1 SNHLY, CDR2 FYNNEI. This chain's CDR3 is CASSHTLNPGVETYNEQFF. In DNA form, the CDR3 reads TGTGCCAGCAGCCACACCCTGAACCCCGGAGTAGAAACCTACAATGAGCAGTTCTTC.